This T cell receptor (beta chain) was sequenced during a study of CD8 T cells in Susac syndrome. Study results and caveats: A relatively small number of individuals underwent TCR sequencing and HLA analysis.

The CDR3 spans 16 residues. CDR1 and CDR2 (germline): MNHNY, SVGAGI (reference sequence). Trimming pared 7 bases from V and 4 bases from J, leaving 19 bases between. Regarding this clonotype: Its antigen is undetermined.

Each multiple sclerosis control was a treatment-naive patient with relapsing-remitting disease that was either stable or active. Random hexamers were used to reverse transcribe an amount of roughly 0.5 to 1 ug RNA. TCRdb reprocessed the immunoSEQ multiplex PCR reads with MiXCR, giving one entry per CDR3 protein. The sample includes around 220,000 distinct CDR3 sequences, 90% to 95% of them seen just once. What was sequenced was CD8+ T cells from PBMCs. This receptor was taken from a human donor with multiple sclerosis. The rearrangement uses TRBV6-6 and TRBJ2-2; the D gene is possibly TRBD2 (6 bases). CDR3 sequence: CASILSTGLLTGELFF. The CDR3 DNA follows: TGTGCCAGCATCTTATCGACGGGACTTCTCACCGGGGAGCTGTTTTTT.